One and the same sample provided the 8 T cell receptor beta chains below, sequenced in a study of T cell clones after liver transplantation. Sequenced by immunoSEQ multiplex PCR; TCRdb stores in-frame clones only, minus some. The sample yields under 55,000 clones, roughly 86% seen once. Sequencing was performed on CD4+ T cells from blood, taken 24 months after liver transplant. The receptor source for this set is a human patient who received a liver transplant. Some T cells may originate from the graft donor.

The chain employs TRBV6-5 and TRBJ1-1; D unclear. Germline-derived CDR1 and CDR2 are MNHEY and SVGAGI. The CDR3 runs 13 residues. The V gene lost 6 bases and the J gene lost 1 base, with 9 bases spanning the gap. The CDR3 region is CASSVESNTEAFF. The CDR3 region has the DNA TGTGCCAGCAGCGTAGAGTCGAACACTGAAGCTTTCTTT.

The chain links TRBV2 to TRBJ1-2, with a tentative D call TRBD1 (5 bases). Germline V gene lookup returns CDR1 SNHLY and CDR2 FYNNEI. The CDR3 is made up of 11 amino acids. The CDR3 sequence is CASGGVYGYTF. CDR3 coding DNA: TGTGCGAGCGGGGGGGTGTATGGCTACACCTTC.

V gene TRBV4-1 combines with J gene TRBJ1-1; tentative D call: TRBD1 (5 bases). Per germline, CDR1 MGHRA and CDR2 YSYEKL. CDR3 length: 15 residues. The V and J ends lost 0 bases and 1 base respectively, with 9 bases between them. The CDR3 coding sequence is TGCGCCAGCAGCCAAGAAAGGGGTGGGAACACTGAAGCTTTCTTT. This gives the protein CASSQERGGNTEAFF.

The table lists this clone with a few counts. This chain links TRBV14 with TRBJ2-7; D unresolved. This CDR3 spans 12 amino acids. Trimming took 4 bases from V and 2 from J, leaving 6 bases between them. Germline V gives CDR1 SGHDN, CDR2 FVKESK. DNA of the CDR3: TGTGCCAGCAGCCTTAGCCCCTACGAGCAGTACTTC. Translated: CASSLSPYEQYF.

This clone was found a few times. J is TRBJ1-2 and V is TRBV11-2, with D tentatively TRBD1 (6 bases). The length of the CDR3 is 17 residues. The germline V and J ends were trimmed by 4 bases and 2 bases, with 20 bases remaining between them. Germline V gene data show CDR1 as SGHAT and CDR2 as FQNNGV. In DNA form, the CDR3 reads TGTGCCAGCAGCTCTAGTGGGGGGCGGCGGACGAACTATGGCTACACCTTC. Amino acid sequence: CASSSSGGRRTNYGYTF.

The chain is built from TRBV28 and TRBJ2-7; 9 bases are a match to TRBD1. The V gene end was trimmed by 6 bases and the J gene end by 10 bases; junction bases not matched to a gene: 13. Germline CDR1 and CDR2: MDHEN and SYDVKM. CDR3 length: 14 amino acids. CDR3 coding DNA: TGTGCCAGCAGGGCACCGGGACAGGGTAATCATCAGTACTTC. It is translated as CASRAPGQGNHQYF.

The chain employs TRBV6-5 and TRBJ2-7; D is perhaps TRBD1 (5 bases). Germline V gene lookup returns CDR1 MNHEY and CDR2 SVGAGI. Trimming took off 5 bases at V and 3 bases at J, with 11 bases between the two ends. The CDR3 contains 13 residues. The chain's CDR3 is CASSVQGIYEQYF. CDR3 in DNA: TGTGCCAGCAGTGTCCAGGGAATCTACGAGCAGTACTTC.

V and J are TRBV7-8 and TRBJ1-1; D possibly corresponds to TRBD1 (5 bases). This CDR3 spans 13 amino acids. The V and J ends lost 0 bases and 6 bases respectively, with 8 bases between them. Per germline, CDR1 SGHVS and CDR2 FQNEAQ. The CDR3 sequence: CASSLAGTPEAFF. The CDR3 DNA follows: TGTGCCAGCAGCTTAGCAGGGACCCCTGAAGCTTTCTTT. The full variable domain, completed using reference TRBV7-8 and TRBJ1-1, is GAGVSQSPRYKVAKRGQDVALRCDPISGHVSLFWYQQALGQGPEFLTYFQNEAQLDKSGLPSDRFFAERPEGSVSTLKIQRTQQEDSAVYLCASSLAGTPEAFFGQGTRLTVV.